Following are 18 T cell receptor beta chains from one sample sequenced in a study of OX40 agonist ivuxolimab in advanced cancers. TCRdb keeps only in-frame clones here, not all; method: immunoSEQ multiplex PCR. The sample gives tens of thousands of clones, 70% to 90% of which show up once; roughly 6% is in the top ten. Sequencing used CD4+ or CD8+ T cells sorted from blood, obtained in a trial of the OX40 agonist ivuxolimab. Every receptor here comes from an adult with an advanced solid tumor such as melanoma, head and neck, liver or kidney cancer.

The V and J genes are TRBV5-1 and TRBJ2-3, with TRBD2 identical over 7 bases. The CDR3 is 16 residues long. With V trimmed by 0 bases and J by 4 bases, 8 bases remained unmatched. Germline CDR1 is SGHRS and CDR2 is YFSETQ. The CDR3 region has the DNA TGCGCCAGCAGCTTGGCCCGGGAGCGGGGATCAGATACGCAGTATTTT. It translates to CASSLARERGSDTQYF.

The rearrangement joins TRBV5-6 to TRBJ2-7; 8 positions match TRBD2. CDR3 size: 15 residues. Unmatched junction bases numbered 13, after V lost 4 bases and J lost 7 bases. CDR1 and CDR2 (germline): SGHDT, YYEEEE. This CDR3 is CASSQWGSGGREQYF. CDR3 coding DNA: TGTGCCAGCAGCCAATGGGGGTCGGGGGGGAGGGAGCAGTACTTC.

The CDR3 region has the DNA TGCAGCGCCGGACGGGGCAATAATGAAAAACTGTTTTTT. Translated: CSAGRGNNEKLFF. The V gene is TRBV29-1, the J gene TRBJ1-4; D possibly corresponds to TRBD1 (5 bases). CDR1 and CDR2 (germline): SQVTM, ANQGSEA. The CDR3 covers 13 residues. The V end lost 7 bases, the J end lost 4 bases, and 13 bases lay between the germline ends.

The V gene is TRBV19, the J gene TRBJ2-2; D may be TRBD2 (5 bases). The V gene's germline CDR1 is LNHDA and CDR2 SQIVND (reference sequence). Trimming pared 5 bases from V and 5 bases from J, leaving 18 bases between. The CDR3 extends over 16 amino acids. CDR3 nucleotide sequence: TGTGCCAGTAGTCCAAGGTGGATGGGGAGAACCGGGGAGCTGTTTTTT. It codes for CASSPRWMGRTGELFF.

The genes are TRBV6-1 and TRBJ2-1, with 7 bases that match TRBD1. This CDR3 comprises 13 residues. V shed 3 bases and J 10 bases; nucleotides not matched to a gene: 6. CDR1 and CDR2 from the germline V gene are MNHNS and SASEGT. The CDR3 DNA reads TGTGCCAGCAGTGACTACAGGGGCCGGGAGCAGTTCTTC. This encodes CASSDYRGREQFF.

J is TRBJ2-3 and V is TRBV2; possibly TRBD1 for D (5 bases). The CDR3 covers 15 residues. Trimming pared 6 bases from V and 0 bases from J, leaving 13 bases between. Per the germline V gene, CDR1 is SNHLY and CDR2 is FYNNEI. Here the CDR3 reads CASRDRQTSTDTQYF. For the CDR3, the DNA is TGTGCCAGCAGAGACAGACAGACCAGCACAGATACGCAGTATTTT.

This sequence joins TRBV6-4 and TRBJ2-2, with unresolved D. The germline V gene has CDR1 MRHNA and CDR2 SNTAGT. The CDR3 contains 12 residues. V was shortened by 3 bases and J by 8 bases, with 7 bases between the two germline ends. This CDR3 is CASSDRGGELFF. The CDR3 nucleotides read TGTGCCAGCAGTGATCGAGGAGGGGAGCTGTTTTTT.

The chain recombines TRBV6-6 with TRBJ2-1, with 11 bases fitting TRBD2. Trimming took 7 bases from V and 5 from J; bases not matched to a gene: 7. Germline V lookup: CDR1 MNHNY, CDR2 SVGAGI (reference sequence). The CDR3 is 15 amino acids. DNA for the CDR3: TGTGCCAGCACCCCAACACTAGCGGGAGACAATGAGCAGTTCTTC. Translation gives CASTPTLAGDNEQFF.

The genes are TRBV6-6 and TRBJ1-1, with 7 positions matching TRBD1. CDR3 size: 13 residues. V was clipped by 6 bases and J by 2 bases; unmatched bases: 3. In germline, CDR1 is MNHNY, CDR2 SVGAGI (reference sequence). The CDR3, as DNA: TGTGCCAGCAGAAGACAGGGAAACACTGAAGCTTTCTTT. This encodes CASRRQGNTEAFF.

CDR3 coding DNA: TGTGCCAGCAGTTACGACAGGGGGTATGGCTACACCTTC. Residues: CASSYDRGYGYTF. V is TRBV6-5 and J is TRBJ1-2, with 9 bases identical to TRBD1. V gave up 2 bases and J gave up 5 bases; unmatched junction bases: 0. This CDR3 comprises 13 residues. Per germline, CDR1 MNHEY and CDR2 SVGAGI.

The rearrangement uses TRBV10-3 and TRBJ2-7; D gene ambiguous. Germline CDR1 and CDR2: ENHRY and SYGVKD. This CDR3 is built from 14 residues. Trimming took off 2 bases at V and 1 base at J, with 9 bases between the two ends. The CDR3 coding sequence is TGTGCCATCAGTGAGATTGGGGTTTCCTACGAGCAGTACTTC. This codes for CAISEIGVSYEQYF.

The V call is TRBV5-4, the J call TRBJ1-3, with D uncertain. Germline assignment: CDR1 SGHNT and CDR2 YYREEE (reference sequence). Trimming left V 3 bases short and J 0 bases short, with 7 bases between. The CDR3 runs to 14 residues. CDR3 DNA sequence: TGTGCCAGCAGCTCCTCCTACTCTGGAAACACCATATATTTT. It specifies CASSSSYSGNTIYF.

The chain carries TRBV5-6 and TRBJ1-2; D uncertain. The CDR3 has 14 residues. Trimming removed 0 bases from V and 4 bases from J, with 10 bases in between. The germline CDR1 and CDR2 sequences are SGHDT and YYEEEE. The CDR3 reads CASSLEFLSYGYTF. CDR3 nucleotides: TGTGCCAGCAGCTTGGAGTTCCTTAGCTATGGCTACACCTTC.

The chain uses TRBV27 and TRBJ1-5; D is undetermined. Germline V gene data show CDR1 as MNHEY and CDR2 as SMNVEV (reference sequence). Trimming cost V 4 bases and J 3 bases, with 16 bases left between them. The CDR3 sequence is 16 residues long. CDR3 loop: CASSWNGVRPNQPQHF. The CDR3, as DNA: TGTGCCAGCAGTTGGAATGGGGTAAGGCCCAATCAGCCCCAGCATTTT.

In DNA, the CDR3 is TGTGCCAGCTCACGAAGACAGGGAAACACCGGGGAGCTGTTTTTT. It specifies CASSRRQGNTGELFF. This chain connects TRBV18 to TRBJ2-2, with 7 nucleotides matching TRBD1. This CDR3 is 15 amino acids long. Germline trimming cut 4 bases from V and 2 bases from J; bases unmatched to any gene: 4. Germline V gene data show CDR1 as KGHSH and CDR2 as LQKENI.

Turning to this clone: The same CDR3 also results from other DNA sequences found in this sample. J is TRBJ1-1 and V is TRBV18, with TRBD1 as a possible D gene (5 bases). Germline V gene lookup returns CDR1 KGHSH and CDR2 LQKENI. The CDR3 extends over 15 amino acids. Trimming removed 3 bases at V and 2 bases at J, with 13 bases between. This chain's CDR3 is CASSPAERGNTEAFF. CDR3 coding DNA: TGTGCCAGCTCACCGGCCGAAAGGGGAAACACTGAAGCTTTCTTT. Drawing the rest from reference TRBV18 and TRBJ1-1, the complete variable domain is NAGVMQNPRHLVRRRGQEARLRCSPMKGHSHVYWYRQLPEEGLKFMVYLQKENIIDESGMPKERFSAEFPKEGPSILRIQQVVRGDSAAYFCASSPAERGNTEAFFGQGTRLTVV.

The chain has TRBV7-9 and TRBJ1-4; D is unresolved. The germline V gene has CDR1 SEHNR and CDR2 FQNEAQ (reference sequence). This CDR3 has 15 residues. Deletions cut 1 base from V and 0 bases from J, with 6 bases between. The CDR3 bases are TGTGCCAGCAGCTTAGGGACGGCAACTAATGAAAAACTGTTTTTT. This sequence encodes CASSLGTATNEKLFF.

V usage is TRBV7-2 and J usage is TRBJ2-7, with TRBD2 matching over 8 bases. Germline V lookup: CDR1 SGHTA, CDR2 FQGNSA. The CDR3 is 15 amino acids. V gave up 5 bases and J gave up 0 bases; unmatched junction bases: 6. The CDR3 DNA is TGTGCCAGCAGCCCCGGGGGGGCCCACTCCTACGAGCAGTACTTC. The encoded protein is CASSPGGAHSYEQYF.